This T cell receptor (beta chain) was identified in a study of cytomegalovirus exposure and HLA in healthy donors. Turning to the study itself: In a later analysis, it was reported that the 120 or so validation repertoires had been produced on the same platform as the 670 or so repertoires belonging to the first cohort. Overall study results and limits: Whilst most TCR sequences proved rare, a subset of public TCRs occurred across many donors. It was confirmed in vitro that three of the CMV-associated chains were specific for CMV antigens. Investigators reported more than 150 TCR beta chains as tied to cytomegalovirus.

Assay: immunoSEQ multiplex PCR; the TCRdb copy retains only in-frame clones and omits some. This sample has tens of thousands of clones, with 89% found just once. Details on this clone: As yet, its antigen is unknown.

The clonotype comes from a young woman in good health and CMV-seronegative. Sequencing was done on a sample of PBMCs.

The CDR3 here is CASTGPDEKLFF. The CDR3, as DNA: TGTGCCAGCACCGGTCCCGATGAAAAACTGTTTTTT. The chain combines TRBV7-9 with TRBJ1-4, with D hard to call. CDR3 length: 12 amino acids. V lost 7 bases and J 6 bases, leaving 9 bases between the germline ends. CDR1 SEHNR and CDR2 FQNEAQ come from the germline V gene (reference sequence).